These 13 T cell receptor beta chains came from one sample sequenced in a study of blood T cell repertoires in COVID-19. Sequencing was performed with immunoSEQ multiplex PCR; in TCRdb, only in-frame clones are kept and a portion is missing. The sample has about 230,000 clones; about four fifths are singletons. The sample comprised peripheral blood. The receptors were gathered from a man aged 35-49 years with active or convalescent COVID-19.

This clone has just one count. The chain recombines TRBV19 with TRBJ2-5, with 7 positions matching TRBD2. Germline assignment: CDR1 LNHDA and CDR2 SQIVND (reference sequence). The V gene end was trimmed by 4 bases and the J gene end by 0 bases; junction bases not matched to a gene: 8. The CDR3 is 16 amino acids. The CDR3 here is CASSTYNGRYQETQYF. In DNA, the CDR3 is TGTGCCAGTAGTACTTACAACGGGAGGTACCAAGAGACCCAGTACTTC.

V gene TRBV6-2 or TRBV6-3 combines with J gene TRBJ2-7; 7 bases fit TRBD2. Unmatched junction bases numbered 12, after V lost 5 bases and J lost 2 bases. The length of the CDR3 is 16 residues. The germline gives CDR1 MNHEY, CDR2 SVGEGT. DNA for the CDR3: TGTGCCAGCAGTCACATTTTCGGCGGGGGTACCTACGAGCAGTACTTC. This sequence encodes CASSHIFGGGTYEQYF.

The rearrangement joins TRBV11-3 to TRBJ2-3, with 13 bases identical to TRBD2. V was clipped by 5 bases and J by 3 bases; unmatched bases: 2. CDR1 is SGHNT, CDR2 YENEEA, per germline. This CDR3 has 15 residues. CDR3 region: CASSPGLAGTDTQYF. DNA of the CDR3: TGTGCCAGCAGCCCGGGACTAGCGGGGACAGATACGCAGTATTTT.

This chain links TRBV30 with TRBJ2-3; a weak D match, TRBD2 (5 bases). The CDR3 runs 18 residues. CDR1 GTSNPN and CDR2 SVGIG come from the germline V gene (reference sequence). V was clipped by 3 bases and J by 2 bases, with 24 bases between them. CDR3 DNA sequence: TGTGCCTGGAGGGTCATTGGTCCCGGACTCAAGCTCACAGATACGCAGTATTTT. Protein product: CAWRVIGPGLKLTDTQYF.

This rearrangement joins TRBV10-3 to TRBJ1-2; D call uncertain. This CDR3 comprises 13 residues. Germline assignment: CDR1 ENHRY and CDR2 SYGVKD. V lost 0 bases, J lost 7 bases, and 9 bases lay in between. Here the CDR3 reads CAISESEGFGYTF. CDR3 bases: TGTGCCATCAGTGAGTCGGAGGGTTTTGGCTACACCTTC.

V usage is TRBV7-9 and J usage is TRBJ2-1, with TRBD2 as a possible D gene (6 bases). The germline V and J ends were trimmed by 5 bases and 4 bases, with 15 bases remaining between them. Germline-derived CDR1 and CDR2 are SEHNR and FQNEAQ (reference sequence). The CDR3 covers 15 residues. The CDR3 nucleotides read TGTGCCAGCAGCCGGGCGGTAGCGGTATACAATGAGCAGTTCTTC. Protein: CASSRAVAVYNEQFF.

The chain has TRBV6-5 and TRBJ1-6; TRBD1 matches 7 bases. CDR1 and CDR2 from the germline V gene are MNHEY and SVGAGI. With V trimmed by 6 bases and J by 7 bases, 6 bases remained unmatched. The CDR3 consists of 14 residues. In DNA, the CDR3 is TGTGCCAGCAGAAAAGACAGGGAGAATTCACCCCTCCACTTT. The encoded protein is CASRKDRENSPLHF.

The rearrangement joins TRBV28 to TRBJ1-2; 9 positions match TRBD1. V lost 1 base to trimming and J lost 8 bases; unmatched junction nucleotides: 11. Germline V CDR1 and CDR2: MDHEN, SYDVKM. The CDR3 sequence is 16 residues long. CDR3 nucleotide sequence: TGTGCCAGCAGTTTATTAGCCGGGACAGGGTCGCGGGGCTACACCTTC. It yields the protein CASSLLAGTGSRGYTF.

The J gene is TRBJ1-1, the V gene TRBV7-9; tentative D call: TRBD1 (5 bases). Trimming cost V 7 bases and J 4 bases, with 19 bases left between them. This CDR3 is 15 amino acids long. Germline V gene sequence: CDR1 SEHNR, CDR2 FQNEAQ (reference sequence). DNA of the CDR3: TGTGCCAGCACCCTGTGGCAGGGTTACGTCACTGAAGCTTTCTTT. Translation: CASTLWQGYVTEAFF. Full variable domain (rest looked up from reference TRBV7-9 and TRBJ1-1): DTGVSQNPRHKITKRGQNVTFRCDPISEHNRLYWYRQTLGQGPEFLTYFQNEAQLEKSRLLSDRFSAERPKGSFSTLEIQRTEQGDSAMYLCASTLWQGYVTEAFFGQGTRLTVV.

The chain employs TRBV4-3 and TRBJ2-3, with TRBD2 matching over 12 bases. V trimming: 4 bases; J trimming: 0 bases; junction bases outside the gene matches: 17. Germline V lookup: CDR1 LGHNA, CDR2 YSLEER. The CDR3 loop spans 21 amino acids. CDR3 sequence reads: CASSLLPSPASGGASTDTQYF. CDR3 nucleotides: TGCGCCAGCAGCCTTCTCCCCTCCCCGGCTAGCGGGGGGGCCAGCACAGATACGCAGTATTTT.

The genes are TRBV27 and TRBJ1-1, with 9 positions matching TRBD1. Germline V gene sequence: CDR1 MNHEY, CDR2 SMNVEV (reference sequence). The CDR3 has 16 amino acids. After removal of 5 bases from V and 0 bases from J, the junction contained 7 bases not matched to a gene. The CDR3, as DNA: TGTGCCAGCAGTCCGGGACAGGGATTCATGAACACTGAAGCTTTCTTT. This sequence encodes CASSPGQGFMNTEAFF.

The genes are TRBV30 and TRBJ1-2, with unresolved D. This CDR3 has 11 residues. V was cut by 4 bases and J by 5 bases, with 8 bases left in between. In germline, CDR1 is GTSNPN, CDR2 SVGIG (reference sequence). CDR3 amino acids: CAWTGGYGYTF. For the CDR3, the DNA is TGTGCCTGGACTGGCGGGTATGGCTACACCTTC.

The chain is built from TRBV10-1 and TRBJ2-3; a possible D gene is TRBD2 (6 bases). V lost 4 bases, J lost 1 base, and 12 bases lay in between. The CDR3 totals 15 residues. Germline V CDR1 and CDR2: WNHNN, SYGVQD (reference sequence). The CDR3 spells CASSGPPGGTDTQYF. Written as DNA, the CDR3 is TGCGCCAGCAGTGGCCCTCCGGGAGGCACAGATACGCAGTATTTT.